This T cell receptor beta chain was captured by sequencing in a study of OX40 agonist ivuxolimab in advanced cancers. The protocol was immunoSEQ multiplex PCR, while the TCRdb copy is restricted to in-frame clones and leaves out a portion. The sample holds 60,000 or so clones, approximately 89% seen once. The table lists this clone with a count of one. The TCR sequence derives from an adult with an advanced solid tumor such as melanoma, head and neck, liver or kidney cancer. The specimen comprised CD4+ or CD8+ T cells sorted from blood, sampled in a trial of the OX40 agonist ivuxolimab.

CDR3 in DNA: TGTGCCAGCACCCAGTACGAGCAGTACTTC. Encoded protein: CASTQYEQYF. The chain uses TRBV6-5 and TRBJ2-7; D is unresolved. The CDR3 is 10 amino acids. In germline, CDR1 is MNHEY, CDR2 SVGAGI. With 7 bases removed from V and 4 bases from J, the gap between germline ends came to 5 bases.